The 2 T cell receptor beta chains given below trace back to one sample, sequenced in a study of shared clonotypes between healthy human individuals. Assay used: immunoSEQ multiplex PCR; TCRdb lists only in-frame clones, some missing. The sample records about 480,000 clones, 60% to 80% being singletons. The sequenced sample was PBMCs. Receptors originate from a woman aged 40-49 years in good health. Some clones in this sample may be carry-over from other donors' samples.

The chain carries TRBV18 and TRBJ2-1, with 7 bases aligning to TRBD1. The CDR3 consists of 15 residues. The junction had 9 bases not matched to a gene; V was cut back by 4 bases and J by 6 bases. The germline gives CDR1 KGHSH, CDR2 LQKENI. The CDR3 sequence is CASSLNTGTANEQFF. CDR3 coding DNA: TGTGCCAGCTCACTTAACACCGGGACAGCCAATGAGCAGTTCTTC.

The rearrangement uses TRBV7-9 and TRBJ2-1; maybe TRBD2 (6 bases). The CDR3 spans 17 residues. Per germline, CDR1 SEHNR and CDR2 FQNEAQ (reference sequence). Trimming removed 2 bases at V and 4 bases at J, with 18 bases between. The CDR3 sequence is CASSLPGLDRRYNEQFF. The CDR3 DNA reads as TGTGCCAGCAGCTTACCGGGACTCGACAGAAGATACAATGAGCAGTTCTTC.